This note documents a single T cell receptor (beta chain) sequence. Produced via immunoSEQ multiplex PCR; TCRdb's table is partial and in-frame only. The repertoire holds about 2.4 million clones, roughly 93% seen once, with 0.36% in the top ten. The data were taken from a study of shared clonotypes between healthy human individuals. Study in general: The composition of the donors was a couple of women and a few men aged 18 to 49.

V gave up 7 bases and J gave up 6 bases, with 9 bases separating them. Germline CDR1 and CDR2: SQVTM and ANQGSEA. The CDR3 totals 10 residues. The source of this sequence is a man younger than 30 in good health. Some clones in this sample may be carry-over from other donors' samples. The chain couples TRBV29-1 to TRBJ1-2; D is ambiguous. Sample: naive CD4+ T cells from PBMCs. Subset of the sample: CD45RA+ positively selected. The chain's CDR3 is CSAHHDGYTF. CDR3 sequence (DNA): TGCAGCGCCCATCACGATGGCTACACCTTC. The variable domain in full, completed from reference TRBV29-1 and TRBJ1-2, reads SAVISQKPSRDICQRGTSLTIQCQVDSQVTMMFWYRQQPGQSLTLIATANQGSEATYESGFVIDKFPISRPNLTFSTLTVSNMSPEDSSIYLCSAHHDGYTFGSGTRLTVV.